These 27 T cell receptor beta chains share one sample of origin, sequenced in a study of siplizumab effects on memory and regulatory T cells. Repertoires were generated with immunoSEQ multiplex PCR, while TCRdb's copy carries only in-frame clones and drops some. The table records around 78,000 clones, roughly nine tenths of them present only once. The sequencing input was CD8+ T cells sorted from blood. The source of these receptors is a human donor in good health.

The CDR3 spells CASSTIDRGLAYEQYF. The CDR3 DNA is TGTGCCAGCAGTACGATAGACAGGGGGCTCGCCTACGAGCAGTACTTC. V is TRBV28 and J is TRBJ2-7; TRBD1 matches at 10 bases. CDR1 and CDR2 (germline): MDHEN, SYDVKM. The junction had 9 bases not matched to a gene; V was cut back by 5 bases and J by 2 bases. The CDR3 runs 16 residues.

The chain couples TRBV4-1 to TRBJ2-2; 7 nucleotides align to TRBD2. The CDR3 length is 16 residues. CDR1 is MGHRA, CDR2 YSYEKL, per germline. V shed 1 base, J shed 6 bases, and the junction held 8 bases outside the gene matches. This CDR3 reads CASSQAPLGLSGELFF. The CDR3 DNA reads TGCGCCAGCAGCCAAGCCCCCCTGGGACTATCCGGGGAGCTGTTTTTT.

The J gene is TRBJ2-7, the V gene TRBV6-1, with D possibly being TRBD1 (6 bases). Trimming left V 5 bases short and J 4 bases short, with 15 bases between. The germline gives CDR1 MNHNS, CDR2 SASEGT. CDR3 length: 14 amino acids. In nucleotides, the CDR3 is TGTGCCAGCAGTAAACAGGGAGAATTTTACGAGCAGTACTTC. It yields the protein CASSKQGEFYEQYF.

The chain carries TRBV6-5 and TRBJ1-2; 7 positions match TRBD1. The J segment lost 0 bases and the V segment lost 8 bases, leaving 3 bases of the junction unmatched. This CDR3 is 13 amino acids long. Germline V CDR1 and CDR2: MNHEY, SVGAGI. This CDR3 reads CASRGQANYGYTF. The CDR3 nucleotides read TGTGCCAGCCGTGGACAGGCTAACTATGGCTACACCTTC.

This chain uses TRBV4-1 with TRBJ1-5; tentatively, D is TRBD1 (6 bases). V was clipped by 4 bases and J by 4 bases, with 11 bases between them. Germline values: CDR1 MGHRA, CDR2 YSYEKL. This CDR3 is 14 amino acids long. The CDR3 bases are TGCGCCAGCAGCCCTGGGGGCCGGAATCAGCCCCAGCATTTT. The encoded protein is CASSPGGRNQPQHF.

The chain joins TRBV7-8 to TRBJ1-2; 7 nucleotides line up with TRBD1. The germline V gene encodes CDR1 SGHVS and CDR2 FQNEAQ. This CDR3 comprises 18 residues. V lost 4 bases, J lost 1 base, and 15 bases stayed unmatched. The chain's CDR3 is CASSSSGTVELFNYGYTF. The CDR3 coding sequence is TGTGCCAGCAGCTCCTCCGGGACAGTAGAATTATTTAACTATGGCTACACCTTC. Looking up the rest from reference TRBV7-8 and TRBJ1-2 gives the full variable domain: GAGVSQSPRYKVAKRGQDVALRCDPISGHVSLFWYQQALGQGPEFLTYFQNEAQLDKSGLPSDRFFAERPEGSVSTLKIQRTQQEDSAVYLCASSSSGTVELFNYGYTFGSGTRLTVV.

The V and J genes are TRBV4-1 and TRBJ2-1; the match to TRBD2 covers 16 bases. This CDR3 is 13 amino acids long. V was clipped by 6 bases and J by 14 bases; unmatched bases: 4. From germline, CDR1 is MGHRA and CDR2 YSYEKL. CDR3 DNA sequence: TGCGCCAGCAGGGGACTAGCGGGAGGGGATAAGTTCTTC. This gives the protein CASRGLAGGDKFF.

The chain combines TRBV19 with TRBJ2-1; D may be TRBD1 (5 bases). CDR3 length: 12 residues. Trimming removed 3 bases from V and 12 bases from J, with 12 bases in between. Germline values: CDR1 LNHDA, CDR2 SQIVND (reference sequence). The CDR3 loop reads CASSIGAVGQFF. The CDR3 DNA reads TGTGCCAGTAGTATTGGGGCGGTAGGGCAGTTCTTC.

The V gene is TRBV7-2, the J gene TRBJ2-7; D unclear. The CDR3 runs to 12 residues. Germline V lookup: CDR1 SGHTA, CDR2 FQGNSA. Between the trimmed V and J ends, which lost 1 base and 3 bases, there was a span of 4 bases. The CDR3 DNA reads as TGTGCCAGCAGCTTAGGAAGCTACGAGCAGTACTTC. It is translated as CASSLGSYEQYF.

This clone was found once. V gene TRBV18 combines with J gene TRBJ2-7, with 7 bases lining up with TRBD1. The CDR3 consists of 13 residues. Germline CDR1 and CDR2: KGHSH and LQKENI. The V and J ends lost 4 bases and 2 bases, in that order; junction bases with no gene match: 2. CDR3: CASSRDSAYEQYF. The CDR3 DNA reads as TGTGCCAGCTCACGGGACAGTGCCTACGAGCAGTACTTC.

Written as DNA, the CDR3 is TGCAGCGTAGATGACAGGGAGGGCTTACAAGAGACCCAGTACTTC. This gives the protein CSVDDREGLQETQYF. The chain recombines TRBV29-1 with TRBJ2-5; D is possibly TRBD1 or TRBD2 (7 bases each). The length of the CDR3 is 15 residues. Germline CDR1 reads SQVTM; CDR2 reads ANQGSEA. V gave up 6 bases and J gave up 2 bases, with 19 bases separating them.

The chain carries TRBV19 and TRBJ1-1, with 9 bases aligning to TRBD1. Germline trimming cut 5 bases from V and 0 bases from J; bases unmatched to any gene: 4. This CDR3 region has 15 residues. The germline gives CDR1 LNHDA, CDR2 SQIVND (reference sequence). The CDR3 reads CASSRGQGMNTEAFF. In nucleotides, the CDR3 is TGTGCCAGTAGTCGCGGACAGGGGATGAACACTGAAGCTTTCTTT.

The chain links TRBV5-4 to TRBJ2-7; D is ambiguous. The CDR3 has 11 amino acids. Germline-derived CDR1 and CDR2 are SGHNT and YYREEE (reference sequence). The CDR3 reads CARTDRIEQYF. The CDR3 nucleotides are TGTGCTAGGACGGACCGGATCGAGCAGTACTTC. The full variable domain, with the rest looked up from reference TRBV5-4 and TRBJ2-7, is ETGVTQSPTHLIKTRGQQVTLRCSSQSGHNTVSWYQQALGQGPQFIFQYYREEENGRGNFPPRFSGLQFPNYSSELNVNALELDDSALYLCARTDRIEQYFGPGTRLTVT.

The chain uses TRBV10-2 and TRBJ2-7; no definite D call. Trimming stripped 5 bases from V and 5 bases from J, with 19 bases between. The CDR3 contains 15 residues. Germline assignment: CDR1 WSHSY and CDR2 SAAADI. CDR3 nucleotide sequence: TGCGCCAGCAGTTTGAGGATCGACCCGACGAACGAGCAGTACTTC. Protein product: CASSLRIDPTNEQYF.

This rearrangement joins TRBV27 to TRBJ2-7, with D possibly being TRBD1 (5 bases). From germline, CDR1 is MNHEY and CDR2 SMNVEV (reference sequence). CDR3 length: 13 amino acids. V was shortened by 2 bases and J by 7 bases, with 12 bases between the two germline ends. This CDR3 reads CASSLQGVGEQYF. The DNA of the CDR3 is TGTGCCAGCAGTTTACAGGGCGTCGGGGAGCAGTACTTC.

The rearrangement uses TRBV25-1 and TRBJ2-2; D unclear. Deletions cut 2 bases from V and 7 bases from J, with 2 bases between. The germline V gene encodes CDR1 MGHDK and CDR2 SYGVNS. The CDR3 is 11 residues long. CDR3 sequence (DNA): TGTGCCAGCAGTGAAGTCGGGGAGCTGTTTTTT. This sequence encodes CASSEVGELFF.

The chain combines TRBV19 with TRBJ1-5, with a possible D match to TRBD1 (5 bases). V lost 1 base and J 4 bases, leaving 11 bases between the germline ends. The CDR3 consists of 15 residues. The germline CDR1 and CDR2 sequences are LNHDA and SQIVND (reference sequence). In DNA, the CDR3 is TGTGCCAGTAGTATAGCCACCAGGGTTAATCAGCCCCAGCATTTT. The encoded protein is CASSIATRVNQPQHF.

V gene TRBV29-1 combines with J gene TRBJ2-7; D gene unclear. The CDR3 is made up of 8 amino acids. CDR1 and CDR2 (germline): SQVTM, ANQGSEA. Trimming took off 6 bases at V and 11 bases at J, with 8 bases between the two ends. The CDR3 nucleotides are TGCAGCGTCCGACTTGAGTACTTC. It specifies CSVRLEYF.

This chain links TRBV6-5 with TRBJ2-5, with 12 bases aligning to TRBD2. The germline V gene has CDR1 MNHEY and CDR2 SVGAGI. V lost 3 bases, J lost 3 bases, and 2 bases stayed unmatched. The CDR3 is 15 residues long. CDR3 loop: CASSYLAGGEETQYF. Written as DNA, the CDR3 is TGTGCCAGCAGTTATCTAGCGGGGGGGGAAGAGACCCAGTACTTC.

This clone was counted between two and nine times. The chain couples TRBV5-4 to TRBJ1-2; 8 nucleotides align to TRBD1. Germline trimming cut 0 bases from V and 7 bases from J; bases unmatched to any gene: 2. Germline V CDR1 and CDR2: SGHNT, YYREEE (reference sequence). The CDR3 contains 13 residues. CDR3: CASSLVQGAGYTF. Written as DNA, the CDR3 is TGTGCCAGCAGCTTGGTGCAGGGGGCTGGCTACACCTTC.

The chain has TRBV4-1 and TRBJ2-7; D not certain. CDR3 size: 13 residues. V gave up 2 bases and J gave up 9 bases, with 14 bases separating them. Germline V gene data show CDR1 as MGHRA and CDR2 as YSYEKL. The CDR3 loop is CASSQPTNPGQYF. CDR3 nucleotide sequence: TGCGCCAGCAGCCAACCCACCAACCCGGGGCAGTACTTC.

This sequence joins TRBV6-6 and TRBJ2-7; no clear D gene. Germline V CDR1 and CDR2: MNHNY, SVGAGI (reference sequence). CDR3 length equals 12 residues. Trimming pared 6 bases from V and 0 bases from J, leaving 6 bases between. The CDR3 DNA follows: TGTGCCAGCAGCGTCATCTCCTACGAGCAGTACTTC. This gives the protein CASSVISYEQYF.

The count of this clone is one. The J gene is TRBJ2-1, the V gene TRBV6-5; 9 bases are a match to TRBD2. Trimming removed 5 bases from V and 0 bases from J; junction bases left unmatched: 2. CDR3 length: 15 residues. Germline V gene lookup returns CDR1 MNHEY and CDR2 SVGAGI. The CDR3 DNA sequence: TGTGCCAGCAGTCAACTAGCGGGCTCCTACAATGAGCAGTTCTTC. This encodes CASSQLAGSYNEQFF.

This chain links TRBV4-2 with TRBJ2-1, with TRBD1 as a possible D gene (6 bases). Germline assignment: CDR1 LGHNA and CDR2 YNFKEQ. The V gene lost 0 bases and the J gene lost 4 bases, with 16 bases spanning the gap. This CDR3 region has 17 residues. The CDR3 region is CASSQELGAWGYNEQFF. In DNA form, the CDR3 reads TGTGCCAGCAGCCAAGAGTTGGGGGCTTGGGGATACAATGAGCAGTTCTTC.

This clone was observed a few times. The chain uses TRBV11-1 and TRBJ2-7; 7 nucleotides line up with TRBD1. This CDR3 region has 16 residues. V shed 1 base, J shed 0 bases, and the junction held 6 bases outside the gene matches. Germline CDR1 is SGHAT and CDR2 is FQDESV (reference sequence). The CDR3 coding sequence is TGTGCCAGCAGCTTAGAGAGGGGACAGTCCTCCTACGAGCAGTACTTC. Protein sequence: CASSLERGQSSYEQYF.

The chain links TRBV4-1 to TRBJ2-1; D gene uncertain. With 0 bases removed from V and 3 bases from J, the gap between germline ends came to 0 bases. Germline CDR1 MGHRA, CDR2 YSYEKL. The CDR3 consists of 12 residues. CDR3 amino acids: CASSQDYNEQFF. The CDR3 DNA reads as TGCGCCAGCAGCCAAGACTACAATGAGCAGTTCTTC.

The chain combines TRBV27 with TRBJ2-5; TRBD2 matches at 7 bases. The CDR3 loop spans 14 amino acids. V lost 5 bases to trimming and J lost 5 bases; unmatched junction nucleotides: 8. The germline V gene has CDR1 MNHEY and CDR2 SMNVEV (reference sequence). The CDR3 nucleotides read TGTGCCAGCAGTCCCTCAGCGGGACGGGAGACCCAGTACTTC. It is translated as CASSPSAGRETQYF.